These 27 T cell receptor beta chains share one sample of origin, sequenced in a study of cytotoxic CD8 clonotypes in ibrutinib-treated CLL. TCRdb keeps only in-frame clones here, not all; method: immunoSEQ multiplex PCR. Among 250,000 to 350,000 clones listed, roughly 76% were seen once. Sequenced material: PBMCs, taken at disease progression, from a patient treated with ibrutinib. All receptors derive from a human donor with chronic lymphocytic leukemia.

The chain carries TRBV5-4 and TRBJ2-5, with a weak D call TRBD1 (5 bases). V lost 0 bases and J 5 bases, leaving 11 bases between the germline ends. The CDR3 is 14 amino acids. Germline lookup yields CDR1 SGHNT and CDR2 YYREEE (reference sequence). CDR3 nucleotide sequence: TGTGCCAGCAGCTTGGCCCGCAGGGTGGAGACCCAGTACTTC. The encoded protein is CASSLARRVETQYF.

The chain recombines TRBV4-1 with TRBJ1-6, with no clear D. The germline V gene encodes CDR1 MGHRA and CDR2 YSYEKL. The CDR3 spans 15 residues. V gave up 5 bases and J gave up 5 bases, with 13 bases separating them. The CDR3 sequence is CASSYEARDNSPLHF. CDR3 coding DNA: TGCGCCAGCAGCTATGAGGCACGGGATAATTCACCCCTCCACTTT.

Worth noting for this clone: Other nucleotide sequences in the sample specify the same CDR3. V usage is TRBV5-1 and J usage is TRBJ2-5, with D uncertain. Germline V CDR1 and CDR2: SGHRS, YFSETQ. Between the trimmed V and J ends, which lost 0 bases and 2 bases, there was a span of 8 bases. The CDR3 extends over 14 amino acids. CDR3 loop: CASSLGGVQETQYF. Written as DNA, the CDR3 is TGCGCCAGCAGCTTGGGTGGGGTACAAGAGACCCAGTACTTC.

The DNA for the CDR3 is TGTGCCAGCAGTCGGACAGAAAACACTGAAGCTTTCTTT. The encoded protein is CASSRTENTEAFF. The chain joins TRBV2 to TRBJ1-1, with a possible D match to TRBD1 (6 bases). Trimming removed 5 bases from V and 2 bases from J, with 9 bases in between. The CDR3 consists of 13 residues. The germline V gene has CDR1 SNHLY and CDR2 FYNNEI.

This clone occurred many times. This chain links TRBV28 with TRBJ2-3; weak D call: TRBD2 (6 bases). Germline assignment: CDR1 MDHEN and CDR2 SYDVKM. V was shortened by 5 bases and J by 2 bases, with 14 bases between the two germline ends. CDR3 length: 15 amino acids. The CDR3 protein is CASSPPSALTDTQYF. The CDR3 coding sequence is TGTGCCAGCAGTCCCCCTAGCGCTCTCACAGATACGCAGTATTTT.

The V and J genes are TRBV9 and TRBJ2-7; D is undetermined. V lost 0 bases to trimming and J lost 1 base, with 5 bases between them. Germline loops: CDR1 SGDLS, CDR2 YYNGEE. The CDR3 is made up of 13 amino acids. The CDR3 DNA sequence: TGTGCCAGCAGCGTAGGGCTATCCTACGAGCAGTACTTC. Translation gives CASSVGLSYEQYF.

The V and J genes are TRBV13 and TRBJ2-1; 13 nucleotides align to TRBD2. The CDR3 has 16 amino acids. CDR1 is PRHDT, CDR2 FYEKMQ, per germline (reference sequence). V was clipped by 5 bases and J by 6 bases; unmatched bases: 7. The CDR3 nucleotides read TGTGCCAGCAGCGCCCGACTAGCGGGAGGAATCAATGAGCAGTTCTTC. It specifies CASSARLAGGINEQFF.

A word on this clone: The same CDR3 can be traced to other DNA sequences in this sample. The rearrangement joins TRBV5-1 to TRBJ2-7; no clear D. With 0 bases removed from V and 3 bases from J, the gap between germline ends came to 4 bases. CDR3 length equals 12 residues. Germline V lookup: CDR1 SGHRS, CDR2 YFSETQ. The CDR3 coding sequence is TGCGCCAGCAGCTTGGGGGGCTACGAGCAGTACTTC. Translated: CASSLGGYEQYF.

The rearrangement uses TRBV10-2 and TRBJ1-1; TRBD1 might be the D (5 bases). Germline-derived CDR1 and CDR2 are WSHSY and SAAADI. Trimming pared 3 bases from V and 1 base from J, leaving 9 bases between. The CDR3 has 14 amino acids. The DNA of the CDR3 is TGCGCCAGCAGTGAATCAGGGCCGAACACTGAAGCTTTCTTT. It specifies CASSESGPNTEAFF.

The chain links TRBV7-9 to TRBJ2-1; D might be TRBD2 (6 bases). Trimming cost V 5 bases and J 10 bases, with 9 bases left between them. The CDR3 covers 11 residues. The germline V gene has CDR1 SEHNR and CDR2 FQNEAQ (reference sequence). The CDR3, as DNA: TGTGCCAGCAGCGCGGGGAACGAGCAGTTCTTC. Translating it yields CASSAGNEQFF.

The chain has TRBV5-6 and TRBJ2-1, with 11 positions matching TRBD2. CDR1 and CDR2 (germline): SGHDT, YYEEEE. Trimming took 3 bases from V and 10 from J; bases not matched to a gene: 6. This CDR3 spans 14 amino acids. The CDR3 loop reads CASSSPGLAAEQFF. The CDR3 DNA reads TGTGCCAGCAGCTCGCCGGGACTAGCGGCAGAGCAGTTCTTC.

The chain is built from TRBV18 and TRBJ2-5; D gene uncertain. CDR1 is KGHSH, CDR2 LQKENI, per germline. The CDR3 is 11 residues long. Trimming took 4 bases from V and 4 from J, leaving 4 bases between them. The CDR3 DNA reads TGTGCCAGCTCACTAGGAGAGACCCAGTACTTC. It yields the protein CASSLGETQYF. The full variable domain, rest sourced from reference TRBV18 and TRBJ2-5, is NAGVMQNPRHLVRRRGQEARLRCSPMKGHSHVYWYRQLPEEGLKFMVYLQKENIIDESGMPKERFSAEFPKEGPSILRIQQVVRGDSAAYFCASSLGETQYFGPGTRLLVL.

This clone was counted once. The CDR3, as DNA: TGTGCCAGCACGGACAGGGGGAATGGAAACACCATATATTTT. As protein: CASTDRGNGNTIYF. The chain joins TRBV6-1 to TRBJ1-3, with TRBD1 identical over 10 bases. From germline, CDR1 is MNHNS and CDR2 SASEGT. The CDR3 is 14 amino acids. J lost 3 bases, V lost 7 bases, and 3 bases had no gene match.

This rearrangement joins TRBV5-1 to TRBJ1-2; possibly TRBD1 for D (6 bases). The germline gives CDR1 SGHRS, CDR2 YFSETQ. The CDR3 totals 13 residues. The V end was cut by 4 bases, the J end by 4 bases, with 11 bases between. CDR3 sequence reads: CASSTTGFYGYTF. The CDR3 nucleotides are TGCGCCAGCAGCACGACAGGATTCTATGGCTACACCTTC. Supplemented by reference TRBV5-1 and TRBJ1-2, the full variable domain reads KAGVTQTPRYLIKTRGQQVTLSCSPISGHRSVSWYQQTPGQGLQFLFEYFSETQRNKGNFPGRFSGRQFSNSRSEMNVSTLELGDSALYLCASSTTGFYGYTFGSGTRLTVV.

This clone was observed a few times. The rearrangement joins TRBV19 to TRBJ2-1, with no clear D. This CDR3 comprises 13 residues. V was shortened by 4 bases and J by 7 bases, with 11 bases between the two germline ends. Germline-derived CDR1 and CDR2 are LNHDA and SQIVND (reference sequence). The DNA for the CDR3 is TGTGCCAGTAGTAAGGGCACCATTAATGAGCAGTTCTTC. Its translation is CASSKGTINEQFF.

The genes are TRBV7-3 and TRBJ2-3, with D possibly being TRBD2 (5 bases). The CDR3 is made up of 14 amino acids. Germline V lookup: CDR1 SGHTA, CDR2 FQGTGA. V was pared by 7 bases and J by 0 bases, with 11 bases between. Written as DNA, the CDR3 is TGTGCCAGCAAGGGCGGGCAGAGCACAGATACGCAGTATTTT. It translates to CASKGGQSTDTQYF.

This clone was seen a handful of times. The rearrangement joins TRBV18 to TRBJ1-2; 7 bases are shared with TRBD1. This CDR3 is 15 amino acids long. After removal of 2 bases from V and 2 bases from J, the junction contained 5 bases not matched to a gene. CDR1 and CDR2 (germline): KGHSH, LQKENI. The CDR3 sequence is CASSPGDRLNYGYTF. CDR3 nucleotides: TGTGCCAGCTCACCAGGGGACAGATTAAACTATGGCTACACCTTC. The whole variable domain, remainder taken from reference TRBV18 and TRBJ1-2, is NAGVMQNPRHLVRRRGQEARLRCSPMKGHSHVYWYRQLPEEGLKFMVYLQKENIIDESGMPKERFSAEFPKEGPSILRIQQVVRGDSAAYFCASSPGDRLNYGYTFGSGTRLTVV.

The chain employs TRBV28 and TRBJ1-1; tentatively, D is TRBD1 (5 bases). Germline-derived CDR1 and CDR2 are MDHEN and SYDVKM. The V end was cut by 3 bases, the J end by 5 bases, with 13 bases between. This CDR3 comprises 14 residues. The CDR3 bases are TGTGCCAGCAGTTTCGCGGCAGGGAGTACTGAAGCTTTCTTT. Residues: CASSFAAGSTEAFF.

This chain connects TRBV7-3 to TRBJ2-3, with 9 nucleotides matching TRBD2. Germline V gene sequence: CDR1 SGHTA, CDR2 FQGTGA. CDR3 size: 14 residues. With V trimmed by 5 bases and J by 1 base, 1 base remained unmatched. Here the CDR3 reads CASSRTSGTDTQYF. The CDR3 DNA reads TGTGCCAGCAGCCGGACTAGCGGCACAGATACGCAGTATTTT.

This rearrangement joins TRBV11-2 to TRBJ2-7; 12 nucleotides agree with TRBD1. The CDR3 loop spans 15 amino acids. Germline CDR1 reads SGHAT; CDR2 reads FQNNGV. The ends lost 5 bases at V and 4 bases at J; junction bases unmatched: 6. This chain's CDR3 is CASSIPGQGAYEQYF. Written as DNA, the CDR3 is TGTGCCAGCAGCATTCCGGGACAGGGGGCATACGAGCAGTACTTC.

This sequence joins TRBV11-3 and TRBJ2-1; TRBD2 matches at 7 bases. The CDR3 totals 15 residues. Germline CDR1 is SGHNT and CDR2 is YENEEA. The V segment lost 3 bases and the J segment 2 bases; nucleotides outside the gene matches: 4. The CDR3 DNA follows: TGTGCCAGCAGCTTCCGGGACTACCCCTACAATGAGCAGTTCTTC. It encodes CASSFRDYPYNEQFF.

V gene TRBV28 combines with J gene TRBJ1-1; tentatively, D is TRBD1 (5 bases). V lost 3 bases and J 1 base, leaving 27 bases between the germline ends. The CDR3 consists of 20 residues. CDR1 and CDR2 from the germline V gene are MDHEN and SYDVKM. The CDR3 sequence: CASSLSLRKYGDRENTEAFF. In nucleotides, the CDR3 is TGTGCCAGCAGTTTGAGCCTGAGGAAGTACGGGGACCGAGAGAACACTGAAGCTTTCTTT.

The V gene is TRBV11-3, the J gene TRBJ2-6; D unresolved. Between the trimmed V and J ends, which lost 5 bases and 4 bases, there was a span of 6 bases. This CDR3 spans 13 amino acids. Germline V gene data show CDR1 as SGHNT and CDR2 as YENEEA. The chain's CDR3 is CASSRKGANVLTF. The DNA of the CDR3 is TGTGCCAGCAGCCGGAAGGGGGCCAACGTCCTGACTTTC.

This chain joins TRBV7-2 and TRBJ1-5; no clear D gene. The length of the CDR3 is 15 residues. Germline CDR1 and CDR2: SGHTA and FQGNSA. The V and J ends lost 1 base and 4 bases respectively, with 11 bases between them. The CDR3 DNA is TGTGCCAGCAGCTTAGAGGGTCTTGGTAATCAGCCCCAGCATTTT. Residues: CASSLEGLGNQPQHF.

The chain carries TRBV7-3 and TRBJ2-7, with D unresolved. The CDR3 runs to 12 residues. The germline gives CDR1 SGHTA, CDR2 FQGTGA. Deletions cut 5 bases from V and 12 bases from J, with 17 bases between. CDR3 coding DNA: TGTGCCAGCAGCCTCAATTCAGGATCCCTGTACTTC. Amino acids: CASSLNSGSLYF.

The chain combines TRBV18 with TRBJ2-5; TRBD1 aligns across 7 bases. The junction had 7 bases not matched to a gene; V was cut back by 4 bases and J by 2 bases. Germline CDR1 reads KGHSH; CDR2 reads LQKENI. The CDR3 extends over 15 amino acids. DNA for the CDR3: TGTGCCAGCTCACTCCACCGGGACAGACAAGAGACCCAGTACTTC. Translation: CASSLHRDRQETQYF.

The chain recombines TRBV4-1 with TRBJ2-1, with D unresolved. The CDR3 contains 15 residues. The V end was cut by 3 bases, the J end by 0 bases, with 9 bases between. Per the germline V gene, CDR1 is MGHRA and CDR2 is YSYEKL. The CDR3 here is CASSHRTSSYNEQFF. The CDR3 nucleotides are TGCGCCAGCAGCCATAGGACGAGCTCCTACAATGAGCAGTTCTTC.